This T cell receptor (beta chain) was observed in a study of naive and memory T cell subsets. Sequential positive selection took CD4 T cells first, then CD8 T cells. The beta constant-region primer was an equimolar mix of two oligonucleotides covering TRBC1 and TRBC2. Nested alpha and beta constant-region primers with the SP2 primer drove four PCR rounds on ligated cDNA. A 12-nucleotide UMI and the SP2 primer were added to the cDNA 3' end by oligonucleotide ligation. Each CDR3 protein is one row after TCRdb ran MiXCR on the UMI-ligation and nested PCR reads. This table holds around 83,000 distinct CDR3 sequences, about 11% found once. The V end was cut by 3 bases, the J end by 1 base, with 10 bases between. The CDR3 consists of 14 residues. CDR1 and CDR2 from the germline V gene are SGHRS and YFSETQ. General study results and limits: Naive and memory subsets had different power law exponents for TCR abundance. Gini index rose across naive, CM, EM and EMRA in CD4 and CD8. A few larger clonotypes appeared in naive repertoires, especially CD8, possibly memory cells re-expressing CD45RA.

This clonotype was recorded many times. Its antigen remains unidentified. The receptor comes from a human donor in good health. The sample consisted of naive CD4+ T cells from blood. V gene TRBV5-1 combines with J gene TRBJ2-5, with D possibly matching TRBD1 (6 bases). The DNA for the CDR3 is TGCGCCAGCAGCTACACAGGGCTCCAAGAGACCCAGTACTTC. Translated: CASSYTGLQETQYF.